The entry below describes one TCR beta chain. The CDR3 has 14 residues. The V end lost 4 bases, the J end lost 5 bases, and 14 bases lay between the germline ends. From germline, CDR1 is MNHEY and CDR2 SVGEGT. The data are from a study of blood T cell repertoires in COVID-19. The table came from immunoSEQ multiplex PCR; TCRdb's copy has only in-frame clones and leaves some out. The sample has roughly 110,000 clones; 88% are singletons. The sample comprised peripheral blood. The origin of this receptor is a man between 50 and 59 years old with active or convalescent COVID-19. The chain couples TRBV6-2 or TRBV6-3 to TRBJ1-1; D not certain. CDR3 bases: TGTGCCAGCAGTTCGCGGGTTACGCGGACTGAAGCTTTCTTT. This encodes CASSSRVTRTEAFF.